The sequence of this TCR beta chain was determined in a study of somatic mutations in cytotoxic T cells in rheumatoid arthritis. Study details: A subset of V beta antibody-stained T-cell populations was isolated by flow sorting, reaching nearly 100% purity, and this subset included V beta1+ cells that went on to TCRB sequencing. Study-wide findings and caveats: In rheumatoid arthritis patients, unlike healthy controls, CD8+ clonality rose with age.

Concerning this clone: The antigen remains undetermined.

The table came from immunoSEQ multiplex PCR; TCRdb's copy has only in-frame clones and leaves some out. The sample lists about 6,600 clones, roughly 70% occurring once. Recruitment of healthy controls drew on blood donors, who had a median age of roughly 55 years (range about 21-75) and were 55% to 60% female. The CDR3 is 14 amino acids. From germline, CDR1 is MNHEY and CDR2 SMNVEV (reference sequence). V was trimmed by 5 bases and J by 2 bases, leaving 12 bases between them. The receptor was isolated from a man between 40 and 49 years old in good health. Source material: CD8+ T cells sorted from blood. The chain has TRBV27 and TRBJ1-2, with D possibly TRBD1 on 5 matching bases. The CDR3 here is CASSPQGVNYGYTF. In DNA, the CDR3 is TGTGCCAGCAGTCCCCAGGGAGTAAACTATGGCTACACCTTC.